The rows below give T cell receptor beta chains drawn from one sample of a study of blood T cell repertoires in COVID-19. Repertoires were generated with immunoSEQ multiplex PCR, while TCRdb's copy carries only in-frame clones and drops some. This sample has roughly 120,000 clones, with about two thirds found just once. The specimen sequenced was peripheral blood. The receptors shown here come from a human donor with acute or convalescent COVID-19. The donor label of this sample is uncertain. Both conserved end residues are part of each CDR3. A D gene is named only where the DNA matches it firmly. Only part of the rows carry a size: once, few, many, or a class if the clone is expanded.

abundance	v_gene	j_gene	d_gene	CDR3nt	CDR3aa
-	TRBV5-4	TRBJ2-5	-	TGTGCCAGCAAGACAATTCTACAAGAGACCCAGTACTTC	CASKTILQETQYF
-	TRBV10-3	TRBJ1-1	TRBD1	TGTGCCATCGGAGGGGGCAGGGGGTACACTGAAGCTTTCTTT	CAIGGGRGYTEAFF
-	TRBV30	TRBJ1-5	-	TGTGCCTGGAGTTCCAGCCAGGGCAATCAGCCCCAGCATTTT	CAWSSSQGNQPQHF
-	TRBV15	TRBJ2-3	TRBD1	TGTGCCACCAGCAGCCGGGACAGGGACTTCACAGATACGCAGTATTTT	CATSSRDRDFTDTQYF
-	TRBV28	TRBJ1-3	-	TGTGCCAGCAGTTTGGGACTCTCTGGAAACACCATATATTTT	CASSLGLSGNTIYF
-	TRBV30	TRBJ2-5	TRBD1	TGTGCCTGGAGCCCAGACTCCGGGACAGGGGGTTTGGAGACCCAGTACTTC	CAWSPDSGTGGLETQYF
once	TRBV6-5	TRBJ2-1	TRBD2	TGTGCCAGCAGAACAGCGGGGGTCAATGAGCAGTTCTTC	CASRTAGVNEQFF
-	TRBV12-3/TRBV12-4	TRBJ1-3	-	TGTGCCAGCAGTAAACAGGCAAACACCATATATTTT	CASSKQANTIYF
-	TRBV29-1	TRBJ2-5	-	TGCAGCGCCCTACCTCAGGGTAGAAGAGAGACCCAGTACTTC	CSALPQGRRETQYF
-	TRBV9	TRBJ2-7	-	TGCGGGTCCGTTTCCGGAAACTACGAGCAGTACTTC	CGSVSGNYEQYF
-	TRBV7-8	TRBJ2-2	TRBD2	TGTGCCAGCAGCTCTAGCGGGGGGCCCAGGGGGGAGCTGTTTTTT	CASSSSGGPRGELFF
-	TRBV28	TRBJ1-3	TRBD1	TGTGCCAGCAGTATAGGGGGGACAGCTGGAAACACCATATATTTT	CASSIGGTAGNTIYF
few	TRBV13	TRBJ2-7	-	TGTGCCAGCAGCGAGTCGGGACTTCCCGAGCAGTACTTC	CASSESGLPEQYF
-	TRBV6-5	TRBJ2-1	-	TGTGCCAGCAGACAGGGACCCAGGGCTGGTGAGCAGTTCTTC	CASRQGPRAGEQFF
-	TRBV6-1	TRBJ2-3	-	TGTGCCAGCAGTGATTGGGGGGCGCAGTATTTT	CASSDWGAQYF
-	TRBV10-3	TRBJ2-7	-	TGTGCCATTAGCTCCGGGACAGGGACTAGTGGATTAATGTACGAGCAGTACTTC	CAISSGTGTSGLMYEQYF
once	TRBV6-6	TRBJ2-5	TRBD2	TGTGCCAGCACTCGACTAGCGGGGGGACGGTTTCAAGAGACCCAGTACTTC	CASTRLAGGRFQETQYF
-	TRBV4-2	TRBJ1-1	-	TGTGCCAGCAGCCAACCGGGTGCCCCGGGAAAGGCTTTCTTT	CASSQPGAPGKAFF
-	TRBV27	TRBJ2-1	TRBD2	TGTGCCAGCAAAGGACTAGCGGGGGGGTCGAATGAGCAGTTCTTC	CASKGLAGGSNEQFF
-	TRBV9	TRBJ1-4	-	TGTGCCAGCAGCGTAGGGCGGATGAATGAAAAACTGTTTTTT	CASSVGRMNEKLFF
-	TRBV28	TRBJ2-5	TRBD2	TGTGCCAGCACCGTTGGGCTAGCGGGGTCGGTCCTGTTAGAGACCCAGTACTTC	CASTVGLAGSVLLETQYF
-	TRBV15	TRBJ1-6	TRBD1	TGTGCCACCAGCAGAGCCCCCTCACAGGGGAATTCACCCCTCCACTTT	CATSRAPSQGNSPLHF
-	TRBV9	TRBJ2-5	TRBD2	TGTGCCAGCAGCCACCCGCGGGGGGGCGGGGGGGCCTTTGAGACCCAGTACTTC	CASSHPRGGGGAFETQYF
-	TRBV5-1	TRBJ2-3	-	TGCGCCAGCAGCTTGCAGGGCTCTGGGACAGATACGCAGTATTTT	CASSLQGSGTDTQYF
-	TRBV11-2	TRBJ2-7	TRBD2	TGTGCCAGCAGCTCAGCGGGGGGGCCTAGCGAGCAGTACTTC	CASSSAGGPSEQYF
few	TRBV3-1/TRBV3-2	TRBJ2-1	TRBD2	TGTGCCAGCAGCCCCTTAGCGGGGGGGCCGGGTGAGCAGTTCTTC	CASSPLAGGPGEQFF
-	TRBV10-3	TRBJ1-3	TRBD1	TGTGCCATCAGTGACGGGGGACAGGGTTTTGGAAACACCATATATTTT	CAISDGGQGFGNTIYF
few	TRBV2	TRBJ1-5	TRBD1	TGTGCCAGCAGTGAGGGACTTGCCGACAGGGGGCGCCTCCGAAATCAGCCCCAGCATTTT	CASSEGLADRGRLRNQPQHF
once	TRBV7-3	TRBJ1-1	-	TGTGCCAGCAGCTTAACAGGGGGGGCTGAAGCTTTCTTT	CASSLTGGAEAFF
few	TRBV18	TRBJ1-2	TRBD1	TGTGCCAGCTCACCACGACAGGGAGCGGACTATGGCTACACCTTC	CASSPRQGADYGYTF
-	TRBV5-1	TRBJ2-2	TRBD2	TGCCCCAGCGCGGGGGGGGACGTGAACACCGGGGAGCTGTTTTTT	CPSAGGDVNTGELFF
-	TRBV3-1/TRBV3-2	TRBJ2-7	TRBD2	TGTGCCAGCAGCCAAGGCGGGGGGGCGTACGAGCAGTACTTC	CASSQGGGAYEQYF
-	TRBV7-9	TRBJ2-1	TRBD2	TGTGCCAGCAGCCCACTAGCGGGGGGGCCAAATGAGCAGTTCTTC	CASSPLAGGPNEQFF
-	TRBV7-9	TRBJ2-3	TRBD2	TGTGCCAGCAGCCCGGGACTATCGACGACAGATACGCAGTATTTT	CASSPGLSTTDTQYF
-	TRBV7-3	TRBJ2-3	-	TGTGCCAGCGGAAAGGGGGATACGCAGTATTTT	CASGKGDTQYF
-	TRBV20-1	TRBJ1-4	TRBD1	TGCAGTGCTAGTCCCCGGGGGGGACAGGGGAGGTCGGGAGAAAAACTGTTTTTT	CSASPRGGQGRSGEKLFF
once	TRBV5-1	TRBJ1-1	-	TGCGCCAGCAGCTTGGGCGGCGATGTTGAAGCTTTCTTT	CASSLGGDVEAFF
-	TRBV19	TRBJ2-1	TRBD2	TGTGCCAGTAGTACGCCTAGCGGGGGGGCGAATGAGCAGTTCTTC	CASSTPSGGANEQFF
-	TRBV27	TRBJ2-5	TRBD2	TGTGCCAGCAGACTAGCGGGGGGCCAAGAGACCCAGTACTTC	CASRLAGGQETQYF
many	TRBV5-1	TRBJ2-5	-	TGCGCCAGCAGCTTCGGGGGGCCGGGAGAGACCCAGTACTTC	CASSFGGPGETQYF
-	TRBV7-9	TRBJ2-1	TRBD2	TGTGCCAGCAGCTTAGGGTCTAGCGGGGGGTCCTTAGCCAATGAGCAGTTCTTC	CASSLGSSGGSLANEQFF
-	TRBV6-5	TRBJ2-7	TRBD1	TGTGCCAGCAGTTACTCGCGGACAGGGGTGAACGAGCAGTACTTC	CASSYSRTGVNEQYF
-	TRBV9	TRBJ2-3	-	TGTGCCAGCAGCGTAGCAGGGGTAGATACAGATACGCAGTATTTT	CASSVAGVDTDTQYF
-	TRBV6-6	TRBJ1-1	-	TGTGCCAGCAGCTCTCATGAACGAGACACTGAAGCTTTCTTT	CASSSHERDTEAFF
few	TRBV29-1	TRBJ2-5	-	TGCAGCGTGAAACAGGGCTGGGAGACCCAGTACTTC	CSVKQGWETQYF
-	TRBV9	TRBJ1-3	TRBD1	TGTGCCAGCAGCGTAGACCCGGGACAGGCTCTCAACACCATATATTTT	CASSVDPGQALNTIYF
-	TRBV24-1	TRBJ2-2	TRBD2	TGTGCCACCAGTGGTCAGGGCTCGGGGGGCACCGGGGAGCTGTTTTTT	CATSGQGSGGTGELFF
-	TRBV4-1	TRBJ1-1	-	TGCGCCAGCTACGCCATCGGGGGTAGGACTGAAGCTTTCTTT	CASYAIGGRTEAFF
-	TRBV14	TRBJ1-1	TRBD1	TGTGCCAGCAGCCAAGGGGGACAGGGGAAAGCTTTCTTT	CASSQGGQGKAFF